This is a list of T cell receptor beta chains from one sample in a study of T cell responses to AZD1222 COVID-19 vaccine. Only in-frame clones appear in the TCRdb table, and some are missing; sequencing was by immunoSEQ multiplex PCR. Seen here are 95,000 to 100,000 clones, 88% observed once, and the top ten hold approximately 15%. Sample: peripheral blood, taken 28 days after the second AZD1222 dose. These receptors all stem from an adult who received the AZD1222 COVID-19 vaccine. Each CDR3 is given without its conserved first and last residue. A D gene is named only where the DNA matches it firmly.

CDR3: ASSLVRTSTDTQY; D: -; J: TRBJ2-3; V: TRBV5-1
CDR3: ASSMGYNEQF; D: -; J: TRBJ2-1; V: TRBV19
CDR3: ASSPHPGLQETQY; D: -; J: TRBJ2-5; V: TRBV5-1
CDR3: ASTFLGLAGVYNEQF; D: TRBD2; J: TRBJ2-1; V: TRBV5-1
CDR3: ASSGRYSGNTIY; D: -; J: TRBJ1-3; V: TRBV19
CDR3: ASSPENSNQPQH; D: -; J: TRBJ1-5; V: TRBV3-1/TRBV3-2
CDR3: ASSLVSESEQY; D: -; J: TRBJ2-7; V: TRBV7-8
CDR3: ASSQGTSGSPRGTGELF; D: TRBD2; J: TRBJ2-2; V: TRBV18
CDR3: ASSLSAPHSNQPQH; D: -; J: TRBJ1-5; V: TRBV11-2
CDR3: ASSVRGQGTDTQY; D: -; J: TRBJ2-3; V: TRBV2
CDR3: ASNRWNEQY; D: -; J: TRBJ2-7; V: TRBV19
CDR3: ASSFLGLSEAF; D: -; J: TRBJ1-1; V: TRBV28
CDR3: ASSHRDRVEGEQY; D: TRBD1; J: TRBJ2-7; V: TRBV5-1
CDR3: ASNAGRQETQY; D: TRBD2; J: TRBJ2-5; V: TRBV19
CDR3: ASSIVALPTWNEQF; D: -; J: TRBJ2-1; V: TRBV19
CDR3: ASSLDGHGNEQF; D: -; J: TRBJ2-1; V: TRBV5-1
CDR3: AWIAGSSGEQF; D: -; J: TRBJ2-1; V: TRBV30